Presented here are 19 T cell receptor beta chains from one specimen sequenced in a study of T cells in Graves' hyperthyroidism and ophthalmopathy. Amplification of TCR beta CDR3 regions was performed using RNA transcripts as template. HTBI primers were the set used in a first-round RT-PCR of the TCR CDR3. TCRdb called the multiplex PCR reads again in MiXCR, with one record for every CDR3 protein. There are 250,000 to 350,000 distinct CDR3 sequences in the sample; approximately 15% occur only once, and roughly 31% lies in the top ten. The sample was blood. The receptors were gathered from a man younger than 45 with Graves' hyperthyroidism.

In this sample, this clonotype turned up a few times. The genes are TRBV12-3 or TRBV12-4 and TRBJ1-6; D unresolved. This CDR3 spans 12 amino acids. Trimming cost V 7 bases and J 7 bases, with 8 bases left between them. In nucleotides, the CDR3 is TGTGCCAGCACCTTCCCCAATTCACCCCTCCACTTT. Translating gives CASTFPNSPLHF.

With regard to this clonotype: A read error may explain this, as a much larger clone is one base away. The chain carries TRBV20-1 and TRBJ2-7; D may be TRBD1 (6 bases). This CDR3 region has 14 residues. V dropped 3 bases and J dropped 2 bases, with 14 bases sitting between them. CDR1 is DFQATT and CDR2 is SNEGSKA in the germline V gene (reference sequence). The CDR3 is CSARVHRVTYEQYF. Written as DNA, the CDR3 is TGCAGTGCTAGGGTCCACAGGGTTACCTACGAGCAGTACTTC.

This clonotype was seen ten or more times. The chain has TRBV7-9 and TRBJ1-1; D uncertain. Trimming pared 1 base from V and 7 bases from J, leaving 10 bases between. This CDR3 is built from 13 residues. Germline CDR1 reads SEHNR; CDR2 reads FQNEAQ (reference sequence). The CDR3 DNA is TGTGCCAGCAGCTTAGAATTTCTCGATGAAGCTTTCTTT. Translating gives CASSLEFLDEAFF. The full variable domain, completed using reference TRBV7-9 and TRBJ1-1, is DTGVSQNPRHKITKRGQNVTFRCDPISEHNRLYWYRQTLGQGPEFLTYFQNEAQLEKSRLLSDRFSAERPKGSFSTLEIQRTEQGDSAMYLCASSLEFLDEAFFGQGTRLTVV.

This clonotype was recorded a few times. V is TRBV12-3 or TRBV12-4 and J is TRBJ2-7, with 7 bases identical to TRBD1. V was pared by 0 bases and J by 7 bases, with 9 bases of the junction left unmatched. CDR3 length equals 15 residues. The DNA for the CDR3 is TGTGCCAGCAGTTTAGCGCTGGGGACAGTAGGTGAGCAGTACTTC. This translates into CASSLALGTVGEQYF.

On this clonotype itself: A junction boundary mismatches the germline segment, possibly from a read error. This chain joins TRBV11-1 and TRBJ2-1; 12 bases match TRBD2. The length of the CDR3 is 17 residues. CDR1 and CDR2 from the germline V gene are SGHAT and FQDESV (reference sequence). The CDR3 bases are TGCGCCAGCAGCCAGAACCGACTAGCGGGAGCAAACAATGAGCAGTTCTTC. This translates into CASSQNRLAGANNEQFF.

In this sample, this clonotype turned up a few times. This rearrangement joins TRBV30 to TRBJ1-6, with 8 nucleotides matching TRBD1. CDR1 is GTSNPN, CDR2 SVGIG, per germline (reference sequence). The CDR3 covers 15 residues. The junction had 4 bases not matched to a gene; V was cut back by 6 bases and J by 0 bases. This CDR3 reads CACDRGNSYNSPLHF. The CDR3 DNA is TGTGCCTGCGACAGGGGTAACTCCTATAATTCACCCCTCCACTTT.

This clonotype was seen at least ten times. The chain employs TRBV27 and TRBJ2-7, with a weak D call TRBD2 (7 bases). V dropped 5 bases and J dropped 7 bases, with 18 bases sitting between them. Germline lookup yields CDR1 MNHEY and CDR2 SMNVEV (reference sequence). The CDR3 has 14 residues. CDR3 in DNA: TGTGCCAGCAGTCCCTCCGGGGGGCCCTGGGAGCAGTACTTC. Protein: CASSPSGGPWEQYF.

This clonotype was counted ten times or more. In DNA form, the CDR3 reads TGTGCCAGCAGCTTGACTAGCGGGAAGGTGAATGAGCAGTTCTTC. This encodes CASSLTSGKVNEQFF. This rearrangement joins TRBV7-3 to TRBJ2-1; 11 bases are a match to TRBD2. The junction had 5 bases not matched to a gene; V was cut back by 3 bases and J by 7 bases. The CDR3 runs to 15 residues. Germline CDR1 SGHTA, CDR2 FQGTGA.

This clonotype came up many times. The chain has TRBV30 and TRBJ2-3, with no clear D. Germline CDR1 is GTSNPN and CDR2 is SVGIG (reference sequence). CDR3 size: 11 residues. V was pared by 0 bases and J by 7 bases, with 5 bases between. The CDR3 protein is CAWSVGNTQYF. DNA for the CDR3: TGTGCCTGGAGTGTGGGAAATACGCAGTATTTT.

This clonotype showed up many times. The chain combines TRBV2 with TRBJ2-4; D remains ambiguous. Germline CDR1 SNHLY, CDR2 FYNNEI. This CDR3 contains 13 residues. V lost 4 bases, J lost 3 bases, and 7 bases lay in between. CDR3 nucleotides: TGTGCCAGCAGTGGCGTCGACAAAAACATTCAGTACTTC. Its translation is CASSGVDKNIQYF.

This clonotype was observed a handful of times. The CDR3 spells CASSLGVPSSYNEQFF. CDR3 sequence (DNA): TGCGCCAGCAGCTTGGGGGTCCCGTCATCCTACAATGAGCAGTTCTTC. The chain combines TRBV5-1 with TRBJ2-1; D uncertain. Germline V gene sequence: CDR1 SGHRS, CDR2 YFSETQ. The CDR3 runs 16 residues. V lost 0 bases and J lost 1, with 11 bases in between.

Turning to this clonotype: A much larger clone is a single base away; this may be a read error. The chain combines TRBV6-1 with TRBJ2-1, with D tentatively TRBD1 (6 bases). The CDR3 loop spans 15 amino acids. Germline values: CDR1 MNHNS, CDR2 SASEGT. The CDR3 DNA reads TGTGCCGGCAGTGGGGGCGCCGGGTCGTACAATGAGCAGTTCTTC. The encoded protein is CAGSGGAGSYNEQFF.

This clonotype has just a few counts. V and J are TRBV3-1 and TRBJ2-7; maybe TRBD1 (5 bases). CDR1 is LGHDT and CDR2 is YNNKEL in the germline V gene (reference sequence). The CDR3 extends over 16 amino acids. V was pared by 3 bases and J by 2 bases, with 17 bases between. CDR3 nucleotides: TGTGCCAGCAGCCAGTACCAGGGTTCCGTGGCCTACGAGCAGTACTTC. It encodes CASSQYQGSVAYEQYF.

This clonotype has more than one count but fewer than ten. V usage is TRBV29-1 and J usage is TRBJ2-5; D might be TRBD2 (6 bases). V was shortened by 4 bases and J by 2 bases, with 14 bases between the two germline ends. The germline V gene encodes CDR1 SQVTM and CDR2 ANQGSEA. This CDR3 is built from 14 residues. CDR3 in DNA: TGCAGCGTTGCGGAGGGATGGGGGCAAGAGACCCAGTACTTC. This translates into CSVAEGWGQETQYF.

This clonotype was seen repeatedly, ten times or more. A read error may produce the germline difference seen at one junction end. CDR3 bases: TGTGCCGGGAGATTAGACTACGAGCAGTACTTC. Translating it yields CAGRLDYEQYF. The chain joins TRBV30 to TRBJ2-7, with D possibly matching TRBD2 (5 bases). CDR1 is GTSNPN and CDR2 is SVGIG in the germline V gene (reference sequence). The CDR3 has 11 residues.

Many counts were recorded for this clonotype. The rearrangement joins TRBV3-1 to TRBJ2-1, with D hard to call. The CDR3 spans 14 residues. V was cut by 1 base and J by 4 bases, with 8 bases left in between. Germline V gives CDR1 LGHDT, CDR2 YNNKEL (reference sequence). The CDR3 nucleotides are TGTGCCAGCAGCCAAGGTACGGTTTACAATGAGCAGTTCTTC. The encoded protein is CASSQGTVYNEQFF.

The rearrangement links TRBV5-6 to TRBJ1-1; D unresolved. V was clipped by 4 bases and J by 7 bases, with 11 bases between them. This CDR3 is 12 amino acids long. Germline V CDR1 and CDR2: SGHDT, YYEEEE. The chain's CDR3 is CASSRLSLEAFF. Here the CDR3 DNA reads TGTGCCAGCAGCCGCTTGAGTCTTGAAGCTTTCTTT.

The sample holds many counts of this clonotype. This sequence joins TRBV11-3 and TRBJ2-1; 8 bases match TRBD2. The CDR3 consists of 14 residues. V dropped 8 bases and J dropped 9; count of bases not matched to a gene: 12. Germline values: CDR1 SGHNT, CDR2 YENEEA. The CDR3 DNA reads as TGTGCCAGCCGGGGGGCGGGAGGAGGGGGTGAGCAGTTCTTC. Translating gives CASRGAGGGGEQFF.

This clonotype was found many times. The chain joins TRBV27 to TRBJ1-5; 11 bases line up with TRBD1. Germline V CDR1 and CDR2: MNHEY, SMNVEV (reference sequence). V trimming: 6 bases; J trimming: 5 bases; junction bases outside the gene matches: 12. CDR3 length: 17 residues. CDR3 coding DNA: TGTGCCAGCAGCCCGTACCAACCGGGACAGGGGGATCAGCCCCAGCATTTT. Translation gives CASSPYQPGQGDQPQHF.